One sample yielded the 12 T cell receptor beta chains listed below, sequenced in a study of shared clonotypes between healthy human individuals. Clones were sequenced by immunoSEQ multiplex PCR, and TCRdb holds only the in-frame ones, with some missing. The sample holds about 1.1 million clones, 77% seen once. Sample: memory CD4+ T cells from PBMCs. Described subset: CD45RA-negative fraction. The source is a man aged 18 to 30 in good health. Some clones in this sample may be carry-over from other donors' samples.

CDR3 sequence (DNA): TGTGCCAGCTCAAATCGGGGTTCCTACGAGCAGTACTTC. This gives the protein CASSNRGSYEQYF. J is TRBJ2-7 and V is TRBV6-4; TRBD2 is a possible D gene (5 bases). CDR3 length: 13 residues. Trimming removed 8 bases at V and 1 base at J, with 12 bases between. Looked up from germline, CDR1 is MRHNA and CDR2 is SNTAGT.

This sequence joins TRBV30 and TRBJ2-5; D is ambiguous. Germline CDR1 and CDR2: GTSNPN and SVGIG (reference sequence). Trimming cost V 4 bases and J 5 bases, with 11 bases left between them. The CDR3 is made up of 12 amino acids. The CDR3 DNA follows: TGTGCCTGGAACCCCACAACGGAGACCCAGTACTTC. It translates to CAWNPTTETQYF.

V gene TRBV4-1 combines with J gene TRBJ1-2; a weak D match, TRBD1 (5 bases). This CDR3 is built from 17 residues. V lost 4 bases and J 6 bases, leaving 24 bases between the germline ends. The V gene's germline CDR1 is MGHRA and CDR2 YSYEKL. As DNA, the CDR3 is TGCGCCAGCAGCCCCGGATGGGCGGAGCAGGGCCTCCATGGCTACACCTTC. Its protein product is CASSPGWAEQGLHGYTF.

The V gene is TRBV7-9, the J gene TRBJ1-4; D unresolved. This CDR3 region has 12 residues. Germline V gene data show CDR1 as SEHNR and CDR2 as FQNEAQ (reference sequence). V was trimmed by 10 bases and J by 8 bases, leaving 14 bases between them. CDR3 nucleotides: TGTGCCACCCAGCAAGGGAGCGAAAAACTGTTTTTT. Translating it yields CATQQGSEKLFF.

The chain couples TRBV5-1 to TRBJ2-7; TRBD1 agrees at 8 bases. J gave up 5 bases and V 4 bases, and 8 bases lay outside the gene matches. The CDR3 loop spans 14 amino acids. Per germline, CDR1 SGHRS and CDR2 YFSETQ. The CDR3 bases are TGCGCCAGCAGCCCCCGGGACAGGAGTCACGAGCAGTACTTC. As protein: CASSPRDRSHEQYF.

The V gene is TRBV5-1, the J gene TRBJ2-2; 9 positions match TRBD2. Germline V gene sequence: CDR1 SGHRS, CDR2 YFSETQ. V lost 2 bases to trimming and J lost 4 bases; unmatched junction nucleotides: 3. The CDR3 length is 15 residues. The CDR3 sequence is CASSFLAGRTGELFF. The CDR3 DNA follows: TGCGCCAGCAGCTTCCTAGCGGGACGCACCGGGGAGCTGTTTTTT.

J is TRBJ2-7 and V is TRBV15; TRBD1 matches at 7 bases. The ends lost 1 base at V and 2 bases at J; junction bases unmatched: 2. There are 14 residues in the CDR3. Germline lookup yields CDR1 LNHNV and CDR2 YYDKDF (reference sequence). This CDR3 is CATSRAQGAYEQYF. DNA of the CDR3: TGTGCCACCAGCAGAGCGCAGGGGGCCTACGAGCAGTACTTC.

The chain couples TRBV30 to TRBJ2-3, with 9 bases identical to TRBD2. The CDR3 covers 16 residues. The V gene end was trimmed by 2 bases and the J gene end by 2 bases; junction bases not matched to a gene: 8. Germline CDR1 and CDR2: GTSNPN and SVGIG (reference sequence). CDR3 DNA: TGTGCCTGGAGTCTCCCTCTAGCGGGGACCACAGATACGCAGTATTTT. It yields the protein CAWSLPLAGTTDTQYF.

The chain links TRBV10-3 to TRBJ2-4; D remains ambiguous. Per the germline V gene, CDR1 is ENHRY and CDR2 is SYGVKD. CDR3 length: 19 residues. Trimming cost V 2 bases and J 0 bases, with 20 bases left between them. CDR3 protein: CAISEETSSANLAKNIQYF. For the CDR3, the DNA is TGTGCCATCAGTGAGGAGACCAGCTCAGCCAACCTAGCCAAAAACATTCAGTACTTC.

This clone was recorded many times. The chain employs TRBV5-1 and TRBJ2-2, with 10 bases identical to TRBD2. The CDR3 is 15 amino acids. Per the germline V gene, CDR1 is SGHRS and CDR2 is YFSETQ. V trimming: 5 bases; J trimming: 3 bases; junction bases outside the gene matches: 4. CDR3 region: CASRSGTSDTGELFF. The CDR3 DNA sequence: TGCGCCAGCAGATCCGGGACTAGCGACACCGGGGAGCTGTTTTTT.

CDR3 residues: CASSLGQGGVYEQYF. The CDR3 coding sequence is TGTGCCAGCAGCTTAGGACAGGGGGGAGTCTACGAGCAGTACTTC. The V gene is TRBV7-2, the J gene TRBJ2-7, with 9 bases lining up with TRBD1. Germline V gives CDR1 SGHTA, CDR2 FQGNSA. V was clipped by 1 base and J by 3 bases; unmatched bases: 4. There are 15 residues in the CDR3. Variable domain in full (rest from reference TRBV7-2 and TRBJ2-7): GAGVSQSPSNKVTEKGKDVELRCDPISGHTALYWYRQSLGQGLEFLIYFQGNSAPDKSGLPSDRFSAERTGGSVSTLTIQRTQQEDSAVYLCASSLGQGGVYEQYFGPGTRLTVT.

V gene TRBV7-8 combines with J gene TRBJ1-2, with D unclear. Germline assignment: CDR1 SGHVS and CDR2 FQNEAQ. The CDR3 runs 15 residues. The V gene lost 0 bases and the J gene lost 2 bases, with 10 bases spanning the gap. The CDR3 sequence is CASSLARSKNYGYTF. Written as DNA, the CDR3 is TGTGCCAGCAGCTTAGCGAGGTCCAAGAACTATGGCTACACCTTC.